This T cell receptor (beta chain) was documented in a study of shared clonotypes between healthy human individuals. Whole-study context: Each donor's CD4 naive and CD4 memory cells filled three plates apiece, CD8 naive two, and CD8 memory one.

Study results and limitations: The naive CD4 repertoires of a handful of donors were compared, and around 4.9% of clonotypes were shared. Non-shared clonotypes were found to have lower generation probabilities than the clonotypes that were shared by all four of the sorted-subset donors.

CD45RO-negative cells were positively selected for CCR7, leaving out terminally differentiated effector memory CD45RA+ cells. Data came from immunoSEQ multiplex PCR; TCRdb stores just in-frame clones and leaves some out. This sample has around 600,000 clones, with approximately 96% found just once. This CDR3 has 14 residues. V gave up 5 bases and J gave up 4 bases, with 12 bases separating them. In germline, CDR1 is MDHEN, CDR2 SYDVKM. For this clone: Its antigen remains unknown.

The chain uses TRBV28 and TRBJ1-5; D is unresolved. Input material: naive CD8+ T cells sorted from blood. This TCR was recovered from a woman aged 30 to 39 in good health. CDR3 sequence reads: CASSPKARNQPQHF. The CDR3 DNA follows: TGTGCCAGCAGTCCAAAGGCCAGAAATCAGCCCCAGCATTTT.